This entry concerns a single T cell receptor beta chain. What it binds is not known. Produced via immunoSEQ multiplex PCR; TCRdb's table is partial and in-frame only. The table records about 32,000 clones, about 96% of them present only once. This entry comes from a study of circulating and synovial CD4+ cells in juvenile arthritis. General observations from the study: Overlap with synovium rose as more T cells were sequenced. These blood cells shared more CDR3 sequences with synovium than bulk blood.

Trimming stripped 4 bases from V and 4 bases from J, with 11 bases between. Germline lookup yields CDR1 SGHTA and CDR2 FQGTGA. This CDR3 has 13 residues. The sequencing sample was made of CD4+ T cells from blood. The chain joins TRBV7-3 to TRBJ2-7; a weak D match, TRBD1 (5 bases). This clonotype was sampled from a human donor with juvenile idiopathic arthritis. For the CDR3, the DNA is TGTGCCAGCAGCTCCATCACAGGATACGAGCAGTACTTC. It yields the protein CASSSITGYEQYF.